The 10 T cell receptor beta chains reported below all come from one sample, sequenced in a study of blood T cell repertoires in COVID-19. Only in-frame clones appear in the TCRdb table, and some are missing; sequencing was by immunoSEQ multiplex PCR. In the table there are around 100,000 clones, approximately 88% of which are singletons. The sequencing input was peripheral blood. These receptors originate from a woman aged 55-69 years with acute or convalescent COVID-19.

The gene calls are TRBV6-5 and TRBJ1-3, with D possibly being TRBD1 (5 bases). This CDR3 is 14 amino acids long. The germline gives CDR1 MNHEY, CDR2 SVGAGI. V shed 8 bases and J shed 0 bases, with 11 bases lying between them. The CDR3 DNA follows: TGTGCCAGCGGCCAGGGTTTCTCTGGAAACACCATATATTTT. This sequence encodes CASGQGFSGNTIYF.

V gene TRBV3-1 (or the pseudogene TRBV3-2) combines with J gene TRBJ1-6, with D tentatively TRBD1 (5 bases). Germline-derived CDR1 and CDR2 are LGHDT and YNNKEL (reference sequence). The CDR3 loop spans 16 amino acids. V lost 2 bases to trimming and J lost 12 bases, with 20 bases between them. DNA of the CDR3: TGTGCCAGCAGCCAAACCAGGGAACTGGTTCGGGTACCCCTCCACTTT. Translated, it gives CASSQTRELVRVPLHF.

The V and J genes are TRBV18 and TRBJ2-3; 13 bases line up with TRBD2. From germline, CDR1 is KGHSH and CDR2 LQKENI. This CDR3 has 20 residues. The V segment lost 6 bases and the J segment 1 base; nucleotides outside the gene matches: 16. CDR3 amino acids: CASSRTLTSGRPARTDTQYF. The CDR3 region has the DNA TGTGCCAGCTCTCGCACATTGACTAGCGGGAGGCCCGCCCGCACAGATACGCAGTATTTT.

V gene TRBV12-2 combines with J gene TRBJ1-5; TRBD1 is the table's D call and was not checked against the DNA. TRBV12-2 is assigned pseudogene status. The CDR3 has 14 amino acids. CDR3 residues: CASRWTSSNQPQHF. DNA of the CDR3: TGTGCAAGTCGGTGGACATCGAGTAATCAGCCCCAGCATTTT.

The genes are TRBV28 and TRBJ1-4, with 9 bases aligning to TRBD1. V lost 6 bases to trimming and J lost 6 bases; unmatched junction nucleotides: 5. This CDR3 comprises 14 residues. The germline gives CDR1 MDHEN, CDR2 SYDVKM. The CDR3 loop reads CASRAGQGYEKLFF. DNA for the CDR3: TGTGCCAGCAGAGCGGGACAGGGTTATGAAAAACTGTTTTTT.

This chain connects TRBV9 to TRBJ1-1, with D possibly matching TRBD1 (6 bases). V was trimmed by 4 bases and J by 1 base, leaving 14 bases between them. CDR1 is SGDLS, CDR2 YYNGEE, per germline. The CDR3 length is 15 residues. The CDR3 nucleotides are TGTGCCAGCAGCCCAGGTGGCAGGGGGAACACTGAAGCTTTCTTT. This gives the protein CASSPGGRGNTEAFF.

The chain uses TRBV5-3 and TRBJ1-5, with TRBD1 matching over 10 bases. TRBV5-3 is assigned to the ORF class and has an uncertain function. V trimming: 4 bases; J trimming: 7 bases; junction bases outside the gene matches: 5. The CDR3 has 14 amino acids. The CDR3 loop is CARSPRTGGQPQHF. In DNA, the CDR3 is TGTGCCAGAAGCCCTCGGACAGGGGGACAGCCCCAGCATTTT.

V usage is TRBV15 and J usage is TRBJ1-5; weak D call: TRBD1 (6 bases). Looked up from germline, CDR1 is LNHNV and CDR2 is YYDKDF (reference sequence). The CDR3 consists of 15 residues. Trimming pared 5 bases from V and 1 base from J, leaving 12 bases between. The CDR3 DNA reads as TGTGCCACCAGCGGAGGGGGGCAAAGCAATCAGCCCCAGCATTTT. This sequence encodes CATSGGGQSNQPQHF.

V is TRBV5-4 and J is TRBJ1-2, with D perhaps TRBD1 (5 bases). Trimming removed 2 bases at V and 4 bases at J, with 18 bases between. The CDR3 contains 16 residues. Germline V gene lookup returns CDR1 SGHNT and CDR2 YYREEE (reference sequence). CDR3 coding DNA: TGTGCCAGCAGCTTCGGGGGGAACCTTATCCTCTATGGCTACACCTTC. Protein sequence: CASSFGGNLILYGYTF.

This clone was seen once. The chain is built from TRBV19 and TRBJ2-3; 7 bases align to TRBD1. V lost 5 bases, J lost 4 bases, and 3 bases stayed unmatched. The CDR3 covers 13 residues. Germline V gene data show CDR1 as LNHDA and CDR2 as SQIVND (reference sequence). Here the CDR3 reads CASSPTGADTQYF. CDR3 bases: TGTGCCAGTAGTCCTACAGGGGCAGATACGCAGTATTTT.